This TCR beta chain emerged from a study of blood T cell repertoires in COVID-19. This CDR3 has 16 residues. V shed 0 bases, J shed 4 bases, and the junction held 6 bases outside the gene matches. Germline lookup yields CDR1 LNHNV and CDR2 YYDKDF (reference sequence). Sequencing used immunoSEQ multiplex PCR; TCRdb keeps in-frame clones, though not all of them. The top ten hold under 7.5% of the sample, which has some 100,000 clones, roughly 82% seen once. The V and J genes are TRBV15 and TRBJ1-3, with TRBD1 matching over 7 bases. The sequencing sample was made of peripheral blood. The sequence was collected from a man aged 50-60 years with active or convalescent COVID-19. The CDR3 nucleotides are TGTGCCACCAGCAGAGATACAGGGGCGTGGGGAAACACCATATATTTT. Translated: CATSRDTGAWGNTIYF.